The 12 T cell receptor beta chains below come from one sample, sequenced in a study of post-analysis software for immune sequencing data. Unique-molecular-identifier-tagged TCR beta cDNA libraries were used. One entry per CDR3 protein results from TCRdb running MiXCR on the PCR reads. The data contain about 160,000 distinct CDR3 sequences, 35% to 40% of them singletons. The sequenced sample was blood, obtained after autologous hematopoietic stem cell transplantation. Source of these receptors: a girl aged 5-17 years with multiple sclerosis.

This clonotype was observed a single time. With a much larger clone just one base away, this may be a read error. The chain recombines TRBV10-3 with TRBJ2-7, with D perhaps matching TRBD1 (5 bases). This CDR3 comprises 15 residues. V lost 5 bases to trimming and J lost 4 bases, with 18 bases between them. The germline CDR1 and CDR2 sequences are ENHRY and SYGVKD. CDR3 region: CAISKWGGARYEQYF. The CDR3 bases are TGTGCCATCAGTAAGTGGGGCGGAGCAAGATACGAGCAGTACTTC.

This clonotype occurred a few times. The V and J genes are TRBV7-9 and TRBJ2-7, with 11 bases aligning to TRBD2. The germline gives CDR1 SEHNR, CDR2 FQNEAQ (reference sequence). V was clipped by 5 bases and J by 2 bases; unmatched bases: 5. There are 15 residues in the CDR3. The CDR3 is CASSDLSGRAYEQYF. As DNA, the CDR3 is TGTGCCAGCAGCGATCTTAGCGGGAGGGCCTACGAGCAGTACTTC.

This clonotype was counted only a few times. The gene calls are TRBV9 and TRBJ1-1; D possibly corresponds to TRBD1 (5 bases). Germline V gives CDR1 SGDLS, CDR2 YYNGEE. The CDR3 runs to 15 residues. V lost 4 bases and J lost 5, with 18 bases in between. CDR3 DNA: TGTGCCAGCAGCTCCCATCCAGGGTTTGGGACTGAAGCTTTCTTT. Its translation: CASSSHPGFGTEAFF.

This clonotype was detected only a few times. V is TRBV20-1 and J is TRBJ2-7; possibly TRBD2 for D (6 bases). This CDR3 has 16 residues. Germline V gene sequence: CDR1 DFQATT, CDR2 SNEGSKA (reference sequence). Trimming removed 4 bases at V and 7 bases at J, with 26 bases between. In DNA form, the CDR3 reads TGCAGTGCTACGAGACGCGGGGCCAGCTCCTACAATGAGCAGTACTTC. It is translated as CSATRRGASSYNEQYF.

This clonotype was found many times. The rearrangement uses TRBV7-6 and TRBJ2-1, with TRBD2 as a possible D gene (7 bases). This CDR3 is built from 17 residues. With 5 bases removed from V and 0 bases from J, the gap between germline ends came to 17 bases. Germline assignment: CDR1 SGHVS and CDR2 FNYEAQ. The CDR3 loop reads CASSPRGASVSYNEQFF. CDR3 bases: TGTGCCAGCAGCCCCCGGGGGGCTAGCGTCTCCTACAATGAGCAGTTCTTC.

The chain employs TRBV6-6 and TRBJ1-1, with 7 bases lining up with TRBD1. Trimming at V came to 5 bases and at J to 3 bases, leaving 6 bases not matched to a gene. Germline loops: CDR1 MNHNY, CDR2 SVGAGI (reference sequence). The CDR3 consists of 14 residues. The CDR3 nucleotides are TGTGCCAGCAGTGTACAGGGACAGTACACTGAAGCTTTCTTT. Amino acids: CASSVQGQYTEAFF.

This clonotype was detected only a few times. CDR3 sequence reads: CASSLGRGFYEQYF. In DNA, the CDR3 is TGTGCCAGCAGCTTAGGGCGGGGCTTCTACGAGCAGTACTTC. The chain employs TRBV13 and TRBJ2-7, with D perhaps matching TRBD2 (6 bases). The CDR3 consists of 14 residues. In germline, CDR1 is PRHDT, CDR2 FYEKMQ (reference sequence). The ends were cut back, 0 bases at V and 3 bases at J, with 9 bases in the middle. The full variable domain, with the rest looked up from reference TRBV13 and TRBJ2-7, is AAGVIQSPRHLIKEKRETATLKCYPIPRHDTVYWYQQGPGQDPQFLISFYEKMQSDKGSIPDRFSAQQFSDYHSELNMSSLELGDSALYFCASSLGRGFYEQYFGPGTRLTVT.

This clonotype was seen a handful of times. This may come from a read error, since a much larger clone is one base off. CDR3 nucleotides: TGTGCCAGCAGCTTAGCAGATACGCAGTATTTT. Encoded protein: CASSLADTQYF. This chain joins TRBV11-2 and TRBJ2-3; D not resolved. V dropped 1 base and J dropped 4 bases, with 0 bases sitting between them. This CDR3 spans 11 amino acids. Germline lookup yields CDR1 SGHAT and CDR2 FQNNGV. The variable domain in full, with the rest retrieved from reference TRBV11-2 and TRBJ2-3, is EAGVAQSPRYKIIEKRQSVAFWCNPISGHATLYWYQQILGQGPKLLIQFQNNGVVDDSQLPKDRFSAERLKGVDSTLKIQPAKLEDSAVYLCASSLADTQYFGPGTRLTVL.

This clonotype was observed a few times. The rearrangement joins TRBV24-1 to TRBJ1-5; D not certain. CDR1 and CDR2 (germline): KGHDR, SFDVKD. There are 16 residues in the CDR3. The V end was cut by 4 bases, the J end by 1 base, with 13 bases between. CDR3 sequence (DNA): TGTGCCACCAGTGACGCCCCTGAGGGAAGCAATCAGCCCCAGCATTTT. Protein: CATSDAPEGSNQPQHF.

This clonotype was counted many times. The chain carries TRBV20-1 and TRBJ1-1, with TRBD1 matching over 9 bases. With V trimmed by 6 bases and J by 5 bases, 10 bases remained unmatched. This CDR3 contains 14 residues. Germline values: CDR1 DFQATT, CDR2 SNEGSKA (reference sequence). In DNA, the CDR3 is TGCAGTGCCGCTCTACAGGGGGCGCATACTGAAGCTTTCTTT. It is translated as CSAALQGAHTEAFF.

This chain joins TRBV30 and TRBJ2-6; D possibly matches TRBD1 or TRBD2 (5 bases each). CDR3 size: 17 residues. V gave up 1 base and J gave up 1 base, with 14 bases separating them. Germline V CDR1 and CDR2: GTSNPN, SVGIG (reference sequence). CDR3 sequence: CAWSAGTLSSGANVLTF. Written as DNA, the CDR3 is TGTGCCTGGAGTGCAGGGACCCTATCATCTGGGGCCAACGTCCTGACTTTC.

This rearrangement joins TRBV20-1 to TRBJ1-4, with D possibly being TRBD1 (6 bases). The V gene lost 3 bases and the J gene lost 8 bases, with 13 bases spanning the gap. The CDR3 has 13 amino acids. Germline V gives CDR1 DFQATT, CDR2 SNEGSKA (reference sequence). This CDR3 is CSARLTGWEKLFF. The DNA for the CDR3 is TGCAGTGCTAGGTTGACAGGTTGGGAAAAACTGTTTTTT.